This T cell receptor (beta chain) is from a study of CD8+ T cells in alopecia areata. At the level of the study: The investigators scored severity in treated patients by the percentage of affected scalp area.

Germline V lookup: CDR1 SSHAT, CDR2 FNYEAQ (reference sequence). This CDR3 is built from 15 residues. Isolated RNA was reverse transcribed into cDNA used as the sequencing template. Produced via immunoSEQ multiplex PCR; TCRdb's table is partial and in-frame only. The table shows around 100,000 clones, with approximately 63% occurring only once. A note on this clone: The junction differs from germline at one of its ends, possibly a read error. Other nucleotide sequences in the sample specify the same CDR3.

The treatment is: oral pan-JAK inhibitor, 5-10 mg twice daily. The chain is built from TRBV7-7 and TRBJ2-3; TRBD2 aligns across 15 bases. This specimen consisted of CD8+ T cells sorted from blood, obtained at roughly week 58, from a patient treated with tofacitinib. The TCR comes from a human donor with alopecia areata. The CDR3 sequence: CASSRTSGGADTQYF. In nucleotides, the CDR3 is TGTGCTAGCAGCCGGACTAGCGGGGGGGCAGATACGCAGTATTTT.